These 30 T cell receptor beta chains were sequenced from one sample in a study of T cell repertoires in cytomegalovirus infection. In TCRdb, the reads were re-called with MiXCR into one record per CDR3 protein. The data contain about 240,000 distinct CDR3 sequences, around 6.6% of them singletons. The specimen was PBMCs. The source is a human donor in good health (CMV status not recorded). Some clones in this sample may be carry-over from other donors' samples.

This clonotype appeared many times. The chain is built from TRBV7-2 and TRBJ1-3; D is uncertain. CDR1 is SGHTA and CDR2 is FQGNSA in the germline V gene. V was clipped by 1 base and J by 0 bases, with 13 bases between them. The CDR3 totals 17 residues. CDR3 nucleotide sequence: TGTGCCAGCAGCTTAGTCCTTCCGGTTCTCTCTGGAAACACCATATATTTT. This codes for CASSLVLPVLSGNTIYF.

This clonotype was picked up many times. This sequence joins TRBV20-1 and TRBJ1-4; D is ambiguous. Germline V lookup: CDR1 DFQATT, CDR2 SNEGSKA (reference sequence). With 5 bases removed from V and 8 bases from J, the gap between germline ends came to 18 bases. This CDR3 region has 14 residues. The CDR3 sequence: CSARPGPPGEKLFF. In DNA form, the CDR3 reads TGCAGTGCTCGGCCGGGCCCCCCCGGGGAAAAACTGTTTTTT.

This clonotype has a count of ten or more. The V gene is TRBV29-1, the J gene TRBJ2-7; D is undetermined. The CDR3 length is 13 residues. CDR1 and CDR2 from the germline V gene are SQVTM and ANQGSEA. V gave up 7 bases and J gave up 2 bases, with 15 bases separating them. As DNA, the CDR3 is TGCAGCGCCCTCCTACCGCCTACCTACGAGCAGTACTTC. It is translated as CSALLPPTYEQYF.

The chain uses TRBV25-1 and TRBJ1-1; a weak D match, TRBD1 (5 bases). V dropped 3 bases and J dropped 0 bases, with 8 bases sitting between them. Germline V gives CDR1 MGHDK, CDR2 SYGVNS. This CDR3 has 14 residues. CDR3 sequence reads: CASSDTTVNTEAFF. CDR3 nucleotide sequence: TGTGCCAGCAGTGATACGACAGTGAACACTGAAGCTTTCTTT.

Ten or more counts support this clonotype. The chain combines TRBV20-1 with TRBJ2-7; 7 bases agree with TRBD1. V trimming: 6 bases; J trimming: 1 base; junction bases outside the gene matches: 9. Germline V gene lookup returns CDR1 DFQATT and CDR2 SNEGSKA (reference sequence). The CDR3 consists of 14 residues. CDR3 loop: CSAQGQIYSYEQYF. In DNA, the CDR3 is TGCAGTGCGCAGGGACAGATTTATTCCTACGAGCAGTACTTC.

This clonotype was seen many times. This chain connects TRBV9 to TRBJ1-1; maybe TRBD1 (6 bases). CDR3 length: 15 residues. CDR1 SGDLS and CDR2 YYNGEE come from the germline V gene. The V and J ends lost 4 bases and 0 bases respectively, with 13 bases between them. The CDR3 is CASSPRQAMNTEAFF. The DNA of the CDR3 is TGTGCCAGCAGCCCTCGACAGGCTATGAACACTGAAGCTTTCTTT.

This clonotype was seen many times. The V call is TRBV6-5, the J call TRBJ2-5, with a weak D call TRBD1 (5 bases). This CDR3 has 11 amino acids. V was trimmed by 7 bases and J by 4 bases, leaving 7 bases between them. Germline-derived CDR1 and CDR2 are MNHEY and SVGAGI. The CDR3 DNA is TGTGCCAGCAAAGGGGCAGAGACCCAGTACTTC. It translates to CASKGAETQYF.

This clonotype was recorded at least ten times. The CDR3 loop is CASSLYADRVHEQFF. The CDR3 nucleotides are TGCGCCAGCAGCTTGTACGCGGACAGGGTCCATGAGCAGTTCTTC. The chain carries TRBV5-1 and TRBJ2-1; 8 nucleotides match TRBD1. J lost 8 bases, V lost 1 base, and 8 bases had no gene match. From germline, CDR1 is SGHRS and CDR2 YFSETQ. The CDR3 contains 15 residues.

The chain has TRBV6-1 and TRBJ2-7; D gene unclear. There are 12 residues in the CDR3. V was clipped by 2 bases and J by 6 bases, with 8 bases between them. The germline V gene encodes CDR1 MNHNS and CDR2 SASEGT. The CDR3 DNA is TGTGCCAGCAGTGAAATAGGAAGCGAGCAGTACTTC. Translated, it gives CASSEIGSEQYF.

This clonotype has only a few counts. This sequence joins TRBV2 and TRBJ2-7; D possibly uses TRBD1 or TRBD2 (5 bases each). V lost 7 bases and J lost 6, with 13 bases in between. The CDR3 is made up of 12 amino acids. The germline V gene has CDR1 SNHLY and CDR2 FYNNEI. CDR3 residues: CASITGPGEQYF. CDR3 coding DNA: TGTGCCAGCATAACGGGGCCCGGCGAGCAGTACTTC.

The table lists this clonotype with many counts. The chain uses TRBV12-3 or TRBV12-4 and TRBJ1-5, with D perhaps matching TRBD1 (6 bases). Deletions cut 6 bases from V and 7 bases from J, with 13 bases between. The CDR3 has 13 amino acids. The CDR3 DNA sequence: TGTGCCAGCAGGCCTCCGGGGGGCCAGCCCCAGCATTTT. Translation: CASRPPGGQPQHF.

This clonotype was seen many times. V gene TRBV20-1 combines with J gene TRBJ2-5; no firm D call. The germline V gene encodes CDR1 DFQATT and CDR2 SNEGSKA (reference sequence). The CDR3 totals 13 residues. The V gene lost 3 bases and the J gene lost 1 base, with 9 bases spanning the gap. The CDR3 region is CSASRSPQETQYF. The CDR3 DNA is TGCAGTGCTAGTAGAAGCCCCCAAGAGACCCAGTACTTC.

This clonotype was seen repeatedly, ten times or more. The chain links TRBV20-1 to TRBJ2-7; D remains ambiguous. CDR1 is DFQATT, CDR2 SNEGSKA, per germline (reference sequence). The CDR3 has 15 amino acids. The V end lost 5 bases, the J end lost 3 bases, and 20 bases lay between the germline ends. The CDR3, as DNA: TGCAGTGCTCCCAATCCCCGACATGCCGACTACGAGCAGTACTTC. It specifies CSAPNPRHADYEQYF.

CDR3 nucleotides: TGCGCCAGCAGCTTCTCCTCGACAGGGGCTCGGGCTGAAGCTTTCTTT. It translates to CASSFSSTGARAEAFF. The chain recombines TRBV5-1 with TRBJ1-1; 8 bases align to TRBD1. Germline CDR1 and CDR2: SGHRS and YFSETQ. After removal of 2 bases from V and 6 bases from J, the junction contained 12 bases not matched to a gene. The CDR3 is made up of 16 amino acids.

This clonotype came up many times. V is TRBV11-3 and J is TRBJ1-1; D is unclear. The ends were cut back, 4 bases at V and 6 bases at J, with 12 bases in the middle. The germline gives CDR1 SGHNT, CDR2 YENEEA. CDR3 length: 13 amino acids. DNA for the CDR3: TGTGCCAGCAGCTCAAGCCGAAACTCTGAAGCTTTCTTT. Its translation: CASSSSRNSEAFF.

The CDR3 DNA sequence: TGTGCCAGCAGTTTAATCGGGCCTACAGAGACCCAGTACTTC. As protein: CASSLIGPTETQYF. This chain uses TRBV28 with TRBJ2-5; no definite D call. This CDR3 comprises 14 residues. CDR1 is MDHEN and CDR2 is SYDVKM in the germline V gene. V lost 2 bases and J lost 4, with 11 bases in between.

This clonotype was detected ten times or more. This chain uses TRBV6-1 with TRBJ1-1, with 7 bases identical to TRBD1. V dropped 6 bases and J dropped 3; count of bases not matched to a gene: 16. The CDR3 runs 17 residues. The germline gives CDR1 MNHNS, CDR2 SASEGT. The CDR3 region is CASRARDSYSMDTEAFF. The CDR3 region has the DNA TGTGCCAGCAGGGCGCGGGACAGCTATTCGATGGACACTGAAGCTTTCTTT.

Comment on this clonotype: A much larger clone differs from this one at a single base, so this may be a read error. The chain has TRBV12-5 and TRBJ1-1, with 11 bases lining up with TRBD1. CDR1 LGHNT and CDR2 FRNRAP come from the germline V gene. CDR3 length: 16 amino acids. Germline trimming cut 4 bases from V and 6 bases from J; bases unmatched to any gene: 10. This CDR3 reads CASGSPLGQGVSEAFF. In DNA form, the CDR3 reads TGTGCTAGTGGTTCGCCCCTGGGACAGGGGGTCTCTGAAGCTTTCTTT.

This clonotype has at least ten counts. In nucleotides, the CDR3 is TGTGCCAGCAGTACTAAGACAGGGTGGTTAGCTGAAGCTTTCTTT. It codes for CASSTKTGWLAEAFF. The chain joins TRBV28 to TRBJ1-1, with 7 bases aligning to TRBD1. CDR3 length equals 15 residues. The V and J ends lost 5 bases and 6 bases, in that order; junction bases with no gene match: 12. Germline CDR1 reads MDHEN; CDR2 reads SYDVKM. Combining the CDR3 with reference TRBV28 and TRBJ1-1 gives the whole variable domain DVKVTQSSRYLVKRTGEKVFLECVQDMDHENMFWYRQDPGLGLRLIYFSYDVKMKEKGDIPEGYSVSREKKERFSLILESASTNQTSMYLCASSTKTGWLAEAFFGQGTRLTVV.

This clonotype showed up many times. The chain employs TRBV7-2 and TRBJ2-4, with 13 bases fitting TRBD2. CDR1 and CDR2 from the germline V gene are SGHTA and FQGNSA. V gave up 5 bases and J gave up 0 bases; unmatched junction bases: 4. This CDR3 comprises 17 residues. The CDR3 is CASSGTSGALAKNIQYF. The CDR3 DNA reads as TGTGCCAGCAGCGGGACTAGCGGGGCCCTAGCCAAAAACATTCAGTACTTC.

This sequence joins TRBV30 and TRBJ1-1; D is perhaps TRBD1 (6 bases). Germline CDR1 reads GTSNPN; CDR2 reads SVGIG (reference sequence). Trimming shortened V by 7 bases and J by 4 bases, and 10 bases separated the two germline ends. The CDR3 is 11 amino acids. DNA for the CDR3: TGTGCCTCGACGACAGGCACTGAAGCTTTCTTT. This gives the protein CASTTGTEAFF.

This clonotype was found many times. The rearrangement uses TRBV24-1 and TRBJ2-4; D unclear. Germline-derived CDR1 and CDR2 are KGHDR and SFDVKD. The V and J ends lost 3 bases and 6 bases respectively, with 8 bases between them. There are 13 residues in the CDR3. This chain's CDR3 is CATSDPTANIQYF. The DNA for the CDR3 is TGTGCCACCAGTGATCCGACGGCAAACATTCAGTACTTC.

This clonotype was seen at least ten times. The rearrangement joins TRBV7-2 to TRBJ1-6; 8 nucleotides align to TRBD1. With V trimmed by 3 bases and J by 8 bases, 6 bases remained unmatched. The CDR3 totals 15 residues. Germline-derived CDR1 and CDR2 are SGHTA and FQGNSA. The CDR3 spells CASSFRRGLDSPLHF. CDR3 sequence (DNA): TGTGCCAGCAGCTTCCGCAGGGGGCTAGATTCACCCCTCCACTTT.

This clonotype has a handful of counts. This rearrangement joins TRBV20-1 to TRBJ1-1, with D perhaps TRBD1 (6 bases). Germline V CDR1 and CDR2: DFQATT, SNEGSKA (reference sequence). The CDR3 sequence is 17 residues long. The V gene lost 0 bases and the J gene lost 0 bases, with 17 bases spanning the gap. CDR3 sequence (DNA): TGCAGTGCTAGAGATCTGGGGGCCGAGGTTATGAACACTGAAGCTTTCTTT. Its protein product is CSARDLGAEVMNTEAFF.

This clonotype was observed at least ten times. The chain employs TRBV7-9 and TRBJ1-3, with 10 bases lining up with TRBD1. CDR1 SEHNR and CDR2 FQNEAQ come from the germline V gene (reference sequence). CDR3 length: 18 residues. V lost 3 bases and J lost 0; bases outside the gene matches: 8. The chain's CDR3 is CASSFPGQGGYSGNTIYF. DNA for the CDR3: TGTGCCAGCAGCTTCCCCGGACAGGGGGGGTACTCTGGAAACACCATATATTTT.

This clonotype was counted between two and nine times. This rearrangement joins TRBV6-1 to TRBJ2-5; possible D gene TRBD1, 5 bases. Trimming pared 5 bases from V and 1 base from J, leaving 26 bases between. The CDR3 sequence is 19 residues long. CDR1 is MNHNS, CDR2 SASEGT, per germline. In DNA, the CDR3 is TGTGCCAGCAGTTTTGGGTTGGCAGCCGGACAACCAGTCCAAGAGACCCAGTACTTC. Translating it yields CASSFGLAAGQPVQETQYF.

This clonotype was counted between two and nine times. This CDR3 reads CASSSRTGNRGNEQFF. The DNA for the CDR3 is TGTGCCAGCAGTTCCCGGACGGGCAATAGGGGCAATGAGCAGTTCTTC. V gene TRBV28 combines with J gene TRBJ2-1, with a possible D match to TRBD1 (5 bases). Between the trimmed V and J ends, which lost 4 bases and 6 bases, there was a span of 19 bases. Per the germline V gene, CDR1 is MDHEN and CDR2 is SYDVKM. CDR3 length equals 16 residues.

This chain links TRBV5-1 with TRBJ1-1; weak D call: TRBD1 (6 bases). V lost 4 bases and J 1 base, leaving 11 bases between the germline ends. Germline V gene lookup returns CDR1 SGHRS and CDR2 YFSETQ. There are 14 residues in the CDR3. The CDR3 region has the DNA TGCGCCAGCAGCCAGATACAGGGGAACACTGAAGCTTTCTTT. Amino acids: CASSQIQGNTEAFF.

In its sample, this clonotype was seen many times. This chain uses TRBV11-2 with TRBJ1-1; D is unclear. CDR1 SGHAT and CDR2 FQNNGV come from the germline V gene. The CDR3 is 13 residues long. Trimming left V 5 bases short and J 11 bases short, with 18 bases between. The CDR3 is CASSPMAPIVAFF. CDR3 DNA: TGTGCCAGCAGCCCCATGGCGCCTATCGTGGCTTTCTTT.

Worth noting for this clonotype: A much larger clone lies one base from this, so it may be a read error. V gene TRBV28 combines with J gene TRBJ2-5; D is possibly TRBD1 (5 bases). This CDR3 comprises 13 residues. Germline V gene data show CDR1 as MDHEN and CDR2 as SYDVKM. The CDR3, as DNA: TGTGCCAGCAGGGGTGGGGCGGTAGAGACCCGGTACTTC. This gives the protein CASRGGAVETRYF.